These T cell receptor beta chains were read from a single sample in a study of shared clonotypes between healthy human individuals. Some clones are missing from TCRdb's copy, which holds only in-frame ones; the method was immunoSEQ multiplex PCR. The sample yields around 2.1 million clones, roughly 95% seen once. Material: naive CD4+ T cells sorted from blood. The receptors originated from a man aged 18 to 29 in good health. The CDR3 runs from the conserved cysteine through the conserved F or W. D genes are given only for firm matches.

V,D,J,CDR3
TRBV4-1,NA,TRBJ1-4,CASKGPTNEKLFF
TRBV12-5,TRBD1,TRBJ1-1,CASGGQVNTEAFF
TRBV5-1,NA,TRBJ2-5,CASSPGLRETQYF
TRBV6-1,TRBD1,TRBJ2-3,CASSEAKGARTDTQYF
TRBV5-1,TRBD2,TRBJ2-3,CASSASSGGGTDTQYF
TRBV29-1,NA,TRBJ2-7,CSVASSYEQYF
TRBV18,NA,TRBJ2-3,CASSPPVSDTQYF
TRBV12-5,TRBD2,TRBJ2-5,CASGLVLAPNWGETQYF
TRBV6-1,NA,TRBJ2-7,CASSERWGAQGLEQYF
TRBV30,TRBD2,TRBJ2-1,CAWRLAGSNEQFF
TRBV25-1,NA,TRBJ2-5,CASSISETQYF
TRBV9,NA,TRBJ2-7,CASSLRTEVGGYSTEQYF
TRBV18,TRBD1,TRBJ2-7,CASSPTDRRYEQYF
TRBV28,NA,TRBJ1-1,CASTRVNTEAFF
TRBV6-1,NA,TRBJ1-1,CPLRGTEAFF
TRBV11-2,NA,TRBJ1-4,CASTVRDGGNEKLFF
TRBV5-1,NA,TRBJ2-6,CASRLGLSGANVLTF
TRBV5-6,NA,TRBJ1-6,CASSTAGDPYNSPLHF
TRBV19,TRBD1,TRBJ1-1,CASSGQGTEAFF
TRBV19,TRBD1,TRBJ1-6,CASKRQGAQDSPLHF
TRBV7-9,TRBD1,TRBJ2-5,CASSLVGTGAGETQYF
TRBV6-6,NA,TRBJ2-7,CASHDRYTSSYEQYF
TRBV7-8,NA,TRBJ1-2,CASSPGPDYGYTF
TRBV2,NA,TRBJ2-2,CASIRQENTGELFF
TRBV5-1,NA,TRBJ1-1,CASSSGVEAFF
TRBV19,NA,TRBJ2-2,CASSISYGNTGELFF
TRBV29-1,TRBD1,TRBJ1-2,CSVTNSGQGVHGYTF
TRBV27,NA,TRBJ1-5,CASRRGRMAPQHF
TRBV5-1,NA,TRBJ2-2,CASSLVMGLNTGELFF
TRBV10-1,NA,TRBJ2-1,CASSEMRGAYNEQFF
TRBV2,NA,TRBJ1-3,CASSDERGVGNTIYF
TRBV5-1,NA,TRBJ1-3,CASSLAQLEYSGNTIYF
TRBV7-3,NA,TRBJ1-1,CASSLFFSASLNTEAFF
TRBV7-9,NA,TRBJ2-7,CASSLKLGEQYF
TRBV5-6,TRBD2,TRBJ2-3,CASSLAGGPYPTDTQYF
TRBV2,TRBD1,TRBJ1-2,CASRLTGPSDYGYTF
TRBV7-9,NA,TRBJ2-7,CASSLAYLGQDYEQYF
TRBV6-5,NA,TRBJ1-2,CASSYSSTTGSYGYTF
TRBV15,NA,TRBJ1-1,CATSNLARGAFF
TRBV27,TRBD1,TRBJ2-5,CASSWTGGFGETQYF
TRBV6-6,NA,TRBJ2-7,CASTHPGGAVYEQYF
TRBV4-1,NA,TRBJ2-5,CASSQVAGETQYF
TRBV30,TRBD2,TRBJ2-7,CAWTGGSYEQYF
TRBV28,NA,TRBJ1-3,CASSSQVIGNTIYF
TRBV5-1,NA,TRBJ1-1,CASSTGNTVNTEAFF
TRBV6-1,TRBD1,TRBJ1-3,CASSATGQLGNTIYF
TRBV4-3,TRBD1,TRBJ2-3,CASSQDRTGSDTQYF
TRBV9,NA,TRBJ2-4,CASSVGPGLNIQYF
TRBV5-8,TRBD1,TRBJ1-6,CASSTTGTGNNSPLHF
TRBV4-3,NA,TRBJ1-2,CASSQSRASIYGYTF
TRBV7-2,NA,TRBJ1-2,CASIELNLGTAYGYTF
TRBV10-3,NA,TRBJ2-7,CAIRGGGEQYF
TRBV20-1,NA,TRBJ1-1,CSAKGKTEAFF
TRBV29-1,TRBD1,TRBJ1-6,CSARQGDRDSPLHF